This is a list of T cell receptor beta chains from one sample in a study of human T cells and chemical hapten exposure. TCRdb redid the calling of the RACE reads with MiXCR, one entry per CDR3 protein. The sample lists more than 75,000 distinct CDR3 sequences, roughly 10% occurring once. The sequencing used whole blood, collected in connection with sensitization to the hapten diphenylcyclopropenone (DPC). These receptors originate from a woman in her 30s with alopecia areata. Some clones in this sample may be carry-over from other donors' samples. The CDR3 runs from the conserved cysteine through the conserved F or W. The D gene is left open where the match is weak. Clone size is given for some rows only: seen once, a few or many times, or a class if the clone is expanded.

CASRDGANVLTF | TGTGCCAGCAGGGACGGGGCCAACGTCCTGACTTTC | TRBJ2-6 | - | 12 | many | TRBV2
CASSLVGERRGYTF | TGTGCCAGCAGCTTAGTGGGGGAAAGGCGTGGCTACACCTTC | TRBJ1-2 | - | 14 | - | TRBV7-2
CASSQEVAYEQYF | TGTGCCAGCAGCCAAGAAGTCGCCTACGAGCAGTACTTC | TRBJ2-7 | - | 13 | few | TRBV4-2
CASKPPLRYEQFF | TGTGCCAGCAAGCCCCCTCTACGGTATGAGCAGTTCTTC | TRBJ2-1 | - | 13 | - | TRBV28
CASSLFGQGASQPQHF | TGTGCCAGCAGTCTCTTCGGACAGGGGGCAAGTCAGCCCCAGCATTTT | TRBJ1-5 | TRBD1 | 16 | few | TRBV28
CASSLAEGDADF | TGTGCCAGCAGCTTAGCGGAAGGGGACGCGGACTTC | TRBJ2-4 | - | 12 | - | TRBV7-9
CASSRPGTGIHGYTF | TGTGCCAGCAGCCGTCCCGGGACAGGGATCCATGGCTACACCTTC | TRBJ1-2 | TRBD1 | 15 | many | TRBV11-1
CASSFGAATNEKLFF | TGTGCCAGCAGCTTCGGGGCTGCAACTAATGAAAAACTGTTTTTT | TRBJ1-4 | - | 15 | many | TRBV5-5
CSARPPLDRGRGPLHF | TGCAGTGCTAGGCCTCCCCTTGACAGGGGGCGCGGACCCCTCCACTTT | TRBJ1-6 | TRBD1 | 16 | many | TRBV20-1
CASSPSGTNQETQYF | TGTGCCAGCTCACCTAGCGGGACCAATCAAGAGACCCAGTACTTC | TRBJ2-5 | TRBD2 | 15 | many | TRBV18
CASSELSNGNGYTF | TGTGCCAGCAGTGAATTGTCGAACGGCAATGGCTACACCTTC | TRBJ1-2 | - | 14 | - | TRBV6-1
CASSPQTITSGFDQYF | TGTGCCAGCTCACCACAGACTATAACCTCTGGTTTCGATCAGTACTTC | TRBJ2-4 | - | 16 | many | TRBV18
CASSSGLSRQFF | TGTGCCAGCAGCTCAGGGTTATCTCGTCAGTTCTTC | TRBJ2-1 | - | 12 | few | TRBV7-2
CASGPQTGAVAGEQFF | TGTGCTAGTGGCCCCCAGACAGGGGCCGTTGCGGGTGAGCAGTTCTTC | TRBJ2-1 | TRBD1 | 16 | - | TRBV12-5
CATSRQGEETQYF | TGCGCCACCTCCCGACAGGGGGAAGAGACCCAGTACTTC | TRBJ2-5 | TRBD1 | 13 | many | TRBV5-1
CASSRQIQSYEQYF | TGTGCCAGCAGTCGACAGATCCAATCCTACGAGCAGTACTTC | TRBJ2-7 | - | 14 | - | TRBV6-5